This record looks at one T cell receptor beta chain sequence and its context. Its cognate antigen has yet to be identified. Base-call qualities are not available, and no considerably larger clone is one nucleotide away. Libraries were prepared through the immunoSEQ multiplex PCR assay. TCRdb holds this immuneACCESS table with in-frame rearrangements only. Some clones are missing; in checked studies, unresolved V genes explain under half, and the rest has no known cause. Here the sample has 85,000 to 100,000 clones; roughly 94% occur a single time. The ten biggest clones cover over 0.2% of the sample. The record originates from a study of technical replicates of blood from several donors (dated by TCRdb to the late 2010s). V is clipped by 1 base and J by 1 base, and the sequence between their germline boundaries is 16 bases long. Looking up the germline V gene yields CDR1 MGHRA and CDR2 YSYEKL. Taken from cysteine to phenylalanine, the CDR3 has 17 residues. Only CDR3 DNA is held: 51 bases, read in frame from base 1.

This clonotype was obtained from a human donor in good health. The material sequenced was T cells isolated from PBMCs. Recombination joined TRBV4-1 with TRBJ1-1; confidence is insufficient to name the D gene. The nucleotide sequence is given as TGCGCCAGCAGCCAAGGAGTCGGTGGCGGATCGAACACTGAAGCTTTCTTT. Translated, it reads CASSQGVGGGSNTEAFF.